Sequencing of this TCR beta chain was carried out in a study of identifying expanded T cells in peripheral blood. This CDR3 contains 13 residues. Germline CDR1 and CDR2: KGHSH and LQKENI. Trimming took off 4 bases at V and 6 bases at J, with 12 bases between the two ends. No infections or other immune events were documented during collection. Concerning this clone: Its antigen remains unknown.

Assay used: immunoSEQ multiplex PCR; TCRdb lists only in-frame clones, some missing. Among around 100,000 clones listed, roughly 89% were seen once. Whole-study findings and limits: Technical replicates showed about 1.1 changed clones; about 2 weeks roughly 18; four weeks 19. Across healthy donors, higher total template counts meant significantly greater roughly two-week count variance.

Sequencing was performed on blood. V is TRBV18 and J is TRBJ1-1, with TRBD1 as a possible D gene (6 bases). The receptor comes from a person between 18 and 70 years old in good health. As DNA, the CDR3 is TGTGCCAGCTCACGTGACAGGCCGCCTGAAGCTTTCTTT. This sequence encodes CASSRDRPPEAFF.